The table lists the clone carrying this T cell receptor (beta chain) with a count of one. This CDR3 is 13 amino acids long. Germline CDR1 reads SGHNT; CDR2 reads YYREEE (reference sequence). Trimming stripped 4 bases from V and 8 bases from J, with 13 bases between. Fulfillment of recently defined diagnostic criteria for definite or probable disease was shown by the patients with Susac syndrome. Reverse transcription used roughly 0.45 to 1 ug RNA and random hexamers. immunoSEQ multiplex PCR amplified TCR beta CDR3 across 54 Vbeta, 13 Jbeta. TCRdb reprocessed the immunoSEQ multiplex PCR reads via MiXCR and lists one record per CDR3 protein. The sample includes roughly 100,000 distinct CDR3 sequences, approximately 93% of them seen just once. This sample stems from a study of CD8 T cells in Susac syndrome. Across the study: Blood was drawn from Susac syndrome patients while they were therapy-naive, on corticosteroids, or on intravenous immunoglobulin alone.

Source material: CD8+ T cells from PBMCs. The TCR sequence derives from a human donor with Susac syndrome. This chain connects TRBV5-4 to TRBJ2-1, with D tentatively TRBD1 (6 bases). The CDR3 coding sequence is TGTGCCAGCAGCGCGGACAGACCGGATGAGCAGTTCTTC. This codes for CASSADRPDEQFF.